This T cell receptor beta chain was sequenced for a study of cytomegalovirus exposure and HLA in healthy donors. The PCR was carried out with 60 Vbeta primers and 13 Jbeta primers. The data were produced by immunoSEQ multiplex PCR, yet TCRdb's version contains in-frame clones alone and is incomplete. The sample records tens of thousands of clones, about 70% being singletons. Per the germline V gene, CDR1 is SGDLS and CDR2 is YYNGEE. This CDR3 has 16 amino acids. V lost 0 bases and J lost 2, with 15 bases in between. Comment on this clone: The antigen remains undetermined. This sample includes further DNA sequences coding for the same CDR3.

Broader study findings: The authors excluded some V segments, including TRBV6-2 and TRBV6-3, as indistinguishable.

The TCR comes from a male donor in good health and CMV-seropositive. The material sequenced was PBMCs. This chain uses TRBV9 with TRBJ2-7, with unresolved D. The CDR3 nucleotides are TGTGCCAGCAGCGTAGATCCAGCCGGGTTTACCTACGAGCAGTACTTC. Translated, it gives CASSVDPAGFTYEQYF.